This T cell receptor (beta chain) was sequenced during a study of Tregs in tolerant kidney transplant recipients. On this clone: Sequencing ends 3 residues short of the CDR3 end; the germline J gene provides the rest.

Sequencing used immunoSEQ multiplex PCR; TCRdb keeps in-frame clones, though not all of them. The sample totals over 25,000 clones; its top ten clones hold roughly 7.5%. In germline, CDR1 is KGHSH, CDR2 LQKENI. V lost 0 bases and J lost 5; bases outside the gene matches: 7. This CDR3 contains 16 residues. CD4+CD25+CD127- Tregs, CD4+CD25- non-Tregs, CD4 and CD8 cells were sorted. The sample was CD8+ T cells from blood, taken before the transplant. The chain carries TRBV18 and TRBJ2-1; 7 positions agree with TRBD1. The receptor's source is a human donor who received a combined kidney and bone marrow transplant. CDR3 sequence reads: CASSPPTGYKDNEQFF. The DNA read from the CDR3 is TGTGCCAGCTCACCACCGACAGGGTATAAAGACAATGAG.